This is a list of T cell receptor beta chains from one sample in a study of T cell responses to AZD1222 COVID-19 vaccine. Repertoires were generated with immunoSEQ multiplex PCR, while TCRdb's copy carries only in-frame clones and drops some. The table has about 140,000 clones, approximately 90% seen once. The sample was peripheral blood, taken 28 days after the second AZD1222 dose. Source of these receptors: an adult who received the AZD1222 COVID-19 vaccine. The CDR3 runs from the conserved cysteine through the conserved F or W. D genes are given only for firm matches.

d_gene	j_gene	v_gene	CDR3nt	CDR3aa
TRBD1	TRBJ2-7	TRBV5-8	TGTGCCAGCAGCTTGTTTAGGGCAGGGGGCCCCTACGAGCAGTACTTC	CASSLFRAGGPYEQYF
NA	TRBJ1-4	TRBV4-1	TGCGCCAGCAGCCAAGATCAGCAGGCCCAACGTGAAAAACTGTTTTTT	CASSQDQQAQREKLFF
NA	TRBJ1-5	TRBV23-1	TGCGCCAGCAGTCAAGGCCCGGCGGGGGTATTCGGCAATCAGCCCCAGCATTTT	CASSQGPAGVFGNQPQHF
NA	TRBJ2-2	TRBV10-1	TGCGCCACCTCGACTCACTACACCGGGGAGCTGTTTTTT	CATSTHYTGELFF
TRBD2	TRBJ2-7	TRBV4-1	TGCGCCAGCAGCCAGGCGGGAGGGTACTACGAGCAGTACTTC	CASSQAGGYYEQYF
NA	TRBJ2-5	TRBV11-2	TGTGCCAGCAGCCCCCCAGCAGGCCCAGAGACCCAGTACTTC	CASSPPAGPETQYF
TRBD1	TRBJ2-1	TRBV18	TGTGCCAGCTCAGAAACAGGGGAACGCTACAATGAGCAGTTCTTC	CASSETGERYNEQFF
NA	TRBJ2-3	TRBV27	TGTGCCAGCAGTTTAACCCCCCGCACAGATACGCAGTATTTT	CASSLTPRTDTQYF
TRBD1	TRBJ1-1	TRBV20-1	TGCAGTGCTAGTCACAACAGGGGGTTACGGGACACTGAAGCTTTCTTT	CSASHNRGLRDTEAFF
TRBD1	TRBJ1-5	TRBV29-1	TGCAGCGTTCGGACAGGGGCGAATAGCAATCAGCCCCAGCATTTT	CSVRTGANSNQPQHF
NA	TRBJ1-5	TRBV7-9	TGTGCCAGCAGCTTAACGGGGAGTCAGCCCCAGCATTTT	CASSLTGSQPQHF